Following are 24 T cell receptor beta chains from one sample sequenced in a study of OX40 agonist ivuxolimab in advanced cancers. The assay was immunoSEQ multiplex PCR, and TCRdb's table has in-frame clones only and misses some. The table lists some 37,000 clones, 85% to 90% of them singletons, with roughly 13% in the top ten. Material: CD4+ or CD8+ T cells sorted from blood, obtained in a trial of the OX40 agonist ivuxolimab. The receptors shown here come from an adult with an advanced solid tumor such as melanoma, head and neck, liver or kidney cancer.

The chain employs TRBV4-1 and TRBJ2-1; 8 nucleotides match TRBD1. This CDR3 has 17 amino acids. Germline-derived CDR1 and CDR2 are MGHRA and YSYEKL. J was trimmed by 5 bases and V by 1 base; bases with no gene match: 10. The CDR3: CASSQAFEYRGNNEQFF. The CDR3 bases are TGCGCCAGCAGCCAAGCTTTTGAGTACAGGGGGAACAATGAGCAGTTCTTC.

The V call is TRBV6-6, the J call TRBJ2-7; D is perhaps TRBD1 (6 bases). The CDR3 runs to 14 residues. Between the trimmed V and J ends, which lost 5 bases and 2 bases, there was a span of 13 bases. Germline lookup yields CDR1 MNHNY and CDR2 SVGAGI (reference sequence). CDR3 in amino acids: CASSKRDTAYEQYF. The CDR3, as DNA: TGTGCCAGCAGTAAAAGGGACACAGCCTACGAGCAGTACTTC.

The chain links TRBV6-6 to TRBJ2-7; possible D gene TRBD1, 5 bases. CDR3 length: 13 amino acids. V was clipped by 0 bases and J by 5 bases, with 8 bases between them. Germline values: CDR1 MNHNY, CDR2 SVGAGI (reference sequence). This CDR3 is CASSYSPRDEQYF. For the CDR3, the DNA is TGTGCCAGCAGTTACTCTCCCAGGGACGAGCAGTACTTC.

The CDR3 loop is CASSYSPGPNYEQYF. The CDR3 nucleotides read TGTGCCAGCAGTTACTCCCCAGGGCCCAACTACGAGCAGTACTTC. The chain recombines TRBV6-6 with TRBJ2-7, with D tentatively TRBD1 (5 bases). V dropped 0 bases and J dropped 3 bases, with 12 bases sitting between them. CDR3 size: 15 residues. CDR1 and CDR2 from the germline V gene are MNHNY and SVGAGI (reference sequence).

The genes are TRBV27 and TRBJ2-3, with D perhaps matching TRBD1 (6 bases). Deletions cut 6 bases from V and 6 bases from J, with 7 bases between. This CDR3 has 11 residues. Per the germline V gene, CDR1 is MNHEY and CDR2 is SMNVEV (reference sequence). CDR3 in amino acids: CASSQGDTQYF. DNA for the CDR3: TGTGCCAGCAGCCAGGGGGATACGCAGTATTTT.

The DNA of the CDR3 is TGTGCCAGCAGTTTGCAGCCCTTGGGGGGCCGCGAGACCCAGTACTTC. Its translation: CASSLQPLGGRETQYF. The gene calls are TRBV28 and TRBJ2-5, with D tentatively TRBD1 or TRBD2 (6 bases each). Trimming pared 3 bases from V and 5 bases from J, leaving 19 bases between. The germline gives CDR1 MDHEN, CDR2 SYDVKM. The CDR3 extends over 16 amino acids.

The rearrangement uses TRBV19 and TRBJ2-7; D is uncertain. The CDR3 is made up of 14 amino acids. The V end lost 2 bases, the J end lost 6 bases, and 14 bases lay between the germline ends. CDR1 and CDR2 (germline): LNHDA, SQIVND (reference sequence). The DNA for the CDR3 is TGTGCCAGTAGTATATCCGGTACCCCCGTCGAGCAGTACTTC. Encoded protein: CASSISGTPVEQYF.

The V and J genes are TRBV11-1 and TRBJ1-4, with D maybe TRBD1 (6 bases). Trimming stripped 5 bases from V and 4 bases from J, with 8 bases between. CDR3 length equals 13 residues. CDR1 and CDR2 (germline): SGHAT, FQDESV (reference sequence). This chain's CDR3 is CASSTGHNEKLFF. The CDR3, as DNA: TGTGCCAGCAGCACGGGACATAATGAAAAACTGTTTTTT.

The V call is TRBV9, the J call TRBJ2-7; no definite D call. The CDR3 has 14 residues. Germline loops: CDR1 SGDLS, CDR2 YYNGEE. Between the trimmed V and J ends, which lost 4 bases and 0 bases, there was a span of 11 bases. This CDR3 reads CASSQQSGSYEQYF. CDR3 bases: TGTGCCAGCAGCCAACAGTCGGGCTCCTACGAGCAGTACTTC.

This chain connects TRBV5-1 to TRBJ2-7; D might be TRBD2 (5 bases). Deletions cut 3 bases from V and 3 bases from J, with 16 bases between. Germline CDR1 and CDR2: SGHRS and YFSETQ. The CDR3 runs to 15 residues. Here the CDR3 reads CASSSSLSGNYEQYF. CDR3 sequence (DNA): TGCGCCAGCAGCTCCTCTTTGAGCGGCAACTACGAGCAGTACTTC.

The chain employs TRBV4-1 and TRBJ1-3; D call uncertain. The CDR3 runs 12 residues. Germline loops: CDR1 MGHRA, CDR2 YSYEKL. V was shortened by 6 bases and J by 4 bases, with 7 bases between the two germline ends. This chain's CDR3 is CASRDVGNTIYF. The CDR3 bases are TGCGCCAGCAGGGACGTCGGAAACACCATATATTTT.

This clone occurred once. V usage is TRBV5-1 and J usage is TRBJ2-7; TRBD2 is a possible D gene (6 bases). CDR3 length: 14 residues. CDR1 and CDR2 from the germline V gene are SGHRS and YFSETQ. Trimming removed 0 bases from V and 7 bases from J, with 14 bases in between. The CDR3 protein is CASSLDTSLGEQYF. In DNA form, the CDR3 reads TGCGCCAGCAGCTTGGACACTAGCCTGGGGGAGCAGTACTTC.

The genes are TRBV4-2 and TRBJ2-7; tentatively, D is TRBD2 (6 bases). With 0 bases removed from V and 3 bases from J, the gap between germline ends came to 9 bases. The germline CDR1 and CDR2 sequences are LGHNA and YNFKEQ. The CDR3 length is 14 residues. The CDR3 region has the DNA TGTGCCAGCAGCCAAGAAGTGGGAGGCTACGAGCAGTACTTC. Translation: CASSQEVGGYEQYF.

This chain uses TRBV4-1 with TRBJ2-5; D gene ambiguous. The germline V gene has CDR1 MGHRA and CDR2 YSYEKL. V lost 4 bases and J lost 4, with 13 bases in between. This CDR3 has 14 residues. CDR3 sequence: CASSLPHGPETQYF. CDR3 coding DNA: TGCGCCAGCAGCCTACCCCACGGGCCAGAGACCCAGTACTTC.

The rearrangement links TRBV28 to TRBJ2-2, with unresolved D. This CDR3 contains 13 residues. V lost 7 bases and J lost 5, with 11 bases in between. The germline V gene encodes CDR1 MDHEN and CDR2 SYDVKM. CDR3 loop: CASTPPRTGELFF. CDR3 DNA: TGTGCCAGCACCCCGCCGAGGACCGGGGAGCTGTTTTTT.

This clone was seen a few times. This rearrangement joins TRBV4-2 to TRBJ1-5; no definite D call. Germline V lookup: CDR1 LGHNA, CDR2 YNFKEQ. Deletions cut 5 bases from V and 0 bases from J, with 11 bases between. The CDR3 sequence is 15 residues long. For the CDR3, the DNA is TGTGCCAGCAGCTTAGGGCAGTATAGCAATCAGCCCCAGCATTTT. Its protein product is CASSLGQYSNQPQHF.

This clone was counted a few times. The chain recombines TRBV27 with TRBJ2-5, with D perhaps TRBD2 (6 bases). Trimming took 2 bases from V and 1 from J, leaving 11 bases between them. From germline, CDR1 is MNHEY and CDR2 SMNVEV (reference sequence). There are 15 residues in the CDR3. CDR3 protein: CASSLGRDFQETQYF. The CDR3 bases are TGTGCCAGCAGTTTAGGCAGGGACTTCCAAGAGACCCAGTACTTC.

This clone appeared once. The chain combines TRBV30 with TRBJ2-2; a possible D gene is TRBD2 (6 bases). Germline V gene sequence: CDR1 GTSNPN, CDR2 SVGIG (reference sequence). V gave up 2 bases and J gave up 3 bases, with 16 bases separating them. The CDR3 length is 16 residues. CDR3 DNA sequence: TGTGCCTGGAGTCCCTCGGAGGGGTTGGACACCGGGGAGCTGTTTTTT. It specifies CAWSPSEGLDTGELFF.

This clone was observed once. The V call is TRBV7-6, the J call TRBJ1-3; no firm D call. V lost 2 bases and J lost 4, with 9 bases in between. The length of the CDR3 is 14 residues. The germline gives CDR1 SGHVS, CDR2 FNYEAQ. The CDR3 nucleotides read TGTGCCAGCAGCTTAATCGTTGAGGGAAACACCATATATTTT. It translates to CASSLIVEGNTIYF.

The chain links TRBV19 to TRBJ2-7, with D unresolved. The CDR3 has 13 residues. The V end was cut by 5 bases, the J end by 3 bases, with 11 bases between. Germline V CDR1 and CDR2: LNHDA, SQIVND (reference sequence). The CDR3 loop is CASSPLVNYEQYF. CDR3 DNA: TGTGCCAGTAGTCCCCTTGTCAACTACGAGCAGTACTTC. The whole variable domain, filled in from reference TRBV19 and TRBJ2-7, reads DGGITQSPKYLFRKEGQNVTLSCEQNLNHDAMYWYRQDPGQGLRLIYYSQIVNDFQKGDIAEGYSVSREKKESFPLTVTSAQKNPTAFYLCASSPLVNYEQYFGPGTRLTVT.

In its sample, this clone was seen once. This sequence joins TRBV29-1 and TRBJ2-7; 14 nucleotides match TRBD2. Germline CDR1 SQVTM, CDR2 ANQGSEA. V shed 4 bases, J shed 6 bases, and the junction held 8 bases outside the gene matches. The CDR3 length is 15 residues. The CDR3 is CSVAVPTSGRVEQYF. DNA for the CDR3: TGCAGCGTTGCAGTCCCGACTAGCGGGAGGGTCGAGCAGTACTTC.

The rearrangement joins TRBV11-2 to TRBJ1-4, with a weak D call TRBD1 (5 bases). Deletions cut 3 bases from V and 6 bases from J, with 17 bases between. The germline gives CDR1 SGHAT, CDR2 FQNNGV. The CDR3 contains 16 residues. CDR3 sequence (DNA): TGTGCCAGCAGCTTCTTCTTCGGGGCGCCGGATGAAAAACTGTTTTTT. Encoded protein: CASSFFFGAPDEKLFF.

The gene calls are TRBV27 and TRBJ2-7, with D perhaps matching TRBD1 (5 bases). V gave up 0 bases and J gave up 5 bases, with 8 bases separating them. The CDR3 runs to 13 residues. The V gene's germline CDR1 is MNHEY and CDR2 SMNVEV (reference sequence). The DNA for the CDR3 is TGTGCCAGCAGTTTATCAGGGGTCAACGAGCAGTACTTC. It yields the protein CASSLSGVNEQYF.

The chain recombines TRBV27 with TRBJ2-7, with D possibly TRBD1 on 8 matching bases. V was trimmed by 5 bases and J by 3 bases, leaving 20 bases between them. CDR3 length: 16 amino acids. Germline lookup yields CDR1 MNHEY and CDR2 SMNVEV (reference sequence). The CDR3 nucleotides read TGTGCCAGCAGTCGACAGGGGTTGGGAGGGTTCTACGAGCAGTACTTC. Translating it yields CASSRQGLGGFYEQYF.